The rows below give T cell receptor beta chains drawn from one sample of a study of OX40 agonist ivuxolimab in advanced cancers. Profiling relied on immunoSEQ multiplex PCR, and the TCRdb table lists in-frame clones only, not all of them. The sample includes tens of thousands of clones, about 91% of them seen just once. The source was CD4+ or CD8+ T cells sorted from blood, collected in a trial of the OX40 agonist ivuxolimab. The receptors stem from an adult with an advanced solid tumor such as melanoma, head and neck, liver or kidney cancer. Each CDR3 is given with its conserved first and last residue.

>TRBJ2-1|TRBV5-6
CASSLGRSSYNEQFF
>TRBJ1-2|TRBV7-9
CASSSPGTGGSYGYTF
>TRBJ2-1|TRBV7-2
CASSLAAGVYNEQFF
>TRBJ1-3|TRBV5-1
CASSLVPNREAGNTIYF
>TRBJ2-5|TRBV11-1
CASSLVTGVETQYF
>TRBJ1-4|TRBV7-2
CASSRGVTNEKLFF
>TRBJ2-5|TRBV7-9
CASSSSGGQEETQYF
>TRBJ2-7|TRBV7-2
CASSLDREDEQYF
>TRBJ2-7|TRBV28
CASSPPGDSTYEQYF
>TRBJ2-7|TRBV6-5
CASSRDHYRYEQYF
>TRBJ1-1|TRBV7-2
CASSFIGSIMNTEAFF
>TRBJ2-7|TRBV28
CASSYPGTRYEQYF
>TRBJ2-1|TRBV5-4
CASSPLMSGEGNEQFF
>TRBJ2-7|TRBV15
CATSLDRGGQEQYF
>TRBJ2-3|TRBV19
CASSSGLAGGQGDTQYF
>TRBJ1-2|TRBV30
CALRQGGLYGYTF
>TRBJ1-6|TRBV2
CASSVEGNSPLHF
>TRBJ1-2|TRBV11-2
CASSPRTEDNYGYTF
>TRBJ2-3|TRBV7-9
CASSGIRALERDTQYF
>TRBJ1-1|TRBV5-1
CASSPGQGAYTEAFF
>TRBJ2-1|TRBV7-9
CASSRSYNEQFF
>TRBJ1-2|TRBV30
CAWSRGQDYGYTF